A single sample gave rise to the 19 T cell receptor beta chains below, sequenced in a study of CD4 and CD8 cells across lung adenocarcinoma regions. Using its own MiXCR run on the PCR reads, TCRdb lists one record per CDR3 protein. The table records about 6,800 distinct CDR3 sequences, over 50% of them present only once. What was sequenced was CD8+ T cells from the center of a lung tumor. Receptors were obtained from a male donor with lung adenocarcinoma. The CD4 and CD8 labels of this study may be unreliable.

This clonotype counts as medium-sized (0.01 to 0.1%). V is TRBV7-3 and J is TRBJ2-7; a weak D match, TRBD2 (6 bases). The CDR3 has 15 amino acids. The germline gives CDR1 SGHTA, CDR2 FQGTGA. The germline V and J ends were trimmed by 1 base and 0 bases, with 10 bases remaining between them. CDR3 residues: CASSLNGGDSYEQYF. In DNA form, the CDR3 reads TGTGCCAGCAGCTTAAACGGGGGAGACTCCTACGAGCAGTACTTC.

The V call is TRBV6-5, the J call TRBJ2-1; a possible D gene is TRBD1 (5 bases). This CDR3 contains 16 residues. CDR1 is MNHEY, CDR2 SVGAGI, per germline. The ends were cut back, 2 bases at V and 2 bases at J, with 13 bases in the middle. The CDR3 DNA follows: TGTGCCAGCAGTTACAGTTTAGGGGTTGCCTACAATGAGCAGTTCTTC. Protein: CASSYSLGVAYNEQFF.

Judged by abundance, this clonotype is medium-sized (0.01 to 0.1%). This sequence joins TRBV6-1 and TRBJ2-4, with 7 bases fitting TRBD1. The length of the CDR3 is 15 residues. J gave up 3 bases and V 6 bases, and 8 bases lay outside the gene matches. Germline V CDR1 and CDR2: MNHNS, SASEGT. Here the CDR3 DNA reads TGTGCCAGCAGAGCAGGGGGTTCGGGCAAAAACATTCAGTACTTC. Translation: CASRAGGSGKNIQYF.

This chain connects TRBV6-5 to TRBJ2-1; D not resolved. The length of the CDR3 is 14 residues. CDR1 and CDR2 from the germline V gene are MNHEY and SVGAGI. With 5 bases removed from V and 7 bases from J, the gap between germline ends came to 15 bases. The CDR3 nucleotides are TGTGCCAGCAGTCACGAGATCCCGCAGAATGAGCAGTTCTTC. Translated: CASSHEIPQNEQFF.

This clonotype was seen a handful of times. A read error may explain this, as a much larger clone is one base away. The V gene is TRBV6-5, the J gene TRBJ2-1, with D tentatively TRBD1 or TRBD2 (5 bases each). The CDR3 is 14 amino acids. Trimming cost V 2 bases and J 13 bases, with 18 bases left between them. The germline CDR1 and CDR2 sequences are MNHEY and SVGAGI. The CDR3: CASSYTRGDETQFF. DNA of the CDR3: TGTGCCAGCAGTTACACGAGAGGGGACGAGACCCAGTTCTTC.

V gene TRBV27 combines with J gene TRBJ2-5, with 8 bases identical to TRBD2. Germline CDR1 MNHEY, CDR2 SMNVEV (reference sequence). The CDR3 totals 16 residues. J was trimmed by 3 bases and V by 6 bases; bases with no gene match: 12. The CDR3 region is CASRGRGAGGKETQYF. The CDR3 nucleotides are TGTGCCAGCAGGGGACGAGGGGCGGGAGGCAAAGAGACCCAGTACTTC.

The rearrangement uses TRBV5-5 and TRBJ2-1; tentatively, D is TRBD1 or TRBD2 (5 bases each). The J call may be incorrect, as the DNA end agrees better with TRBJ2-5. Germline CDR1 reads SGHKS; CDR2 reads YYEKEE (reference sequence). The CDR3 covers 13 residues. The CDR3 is CASSLLGEETQYF. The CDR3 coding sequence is TGTGCCAGCAGCTTGCTGGGGGAAGAGACCCAGTACTTC.

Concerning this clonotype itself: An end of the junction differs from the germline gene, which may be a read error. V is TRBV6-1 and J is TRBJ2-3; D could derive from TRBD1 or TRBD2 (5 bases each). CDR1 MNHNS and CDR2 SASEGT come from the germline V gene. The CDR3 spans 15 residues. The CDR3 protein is CARSPGAVSTDTQYF. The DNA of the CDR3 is TGTGCCAGGAGCCCCGGGGCTGTTAGCACAGATACGCAGTATTTC.

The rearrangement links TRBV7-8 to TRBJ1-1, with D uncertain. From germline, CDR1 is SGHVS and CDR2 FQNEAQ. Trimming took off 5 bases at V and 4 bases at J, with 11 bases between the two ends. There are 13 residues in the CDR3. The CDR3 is CASSQFTGTEAFF. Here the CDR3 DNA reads TGTGCCAGCAGCCAATTTACGGGCACTGAAGCTTTCTTT.

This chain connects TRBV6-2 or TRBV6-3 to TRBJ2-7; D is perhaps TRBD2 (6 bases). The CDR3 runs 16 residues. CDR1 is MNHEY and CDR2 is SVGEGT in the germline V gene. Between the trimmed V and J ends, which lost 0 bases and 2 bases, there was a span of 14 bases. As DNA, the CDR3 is TGTGCCAGCAGTTACTCGTGGTCGAGGACTACCTACGAGCAGTACTTC. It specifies CASSYSWSRTTYEQYF.

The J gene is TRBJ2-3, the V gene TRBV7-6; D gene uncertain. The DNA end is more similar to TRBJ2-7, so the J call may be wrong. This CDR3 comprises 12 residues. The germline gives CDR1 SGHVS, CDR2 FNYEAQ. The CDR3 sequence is CASSPGDYEQYF. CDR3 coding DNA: TGTGCCAGCAGCCCGGGCGACTACGAGCAGTACTTC.

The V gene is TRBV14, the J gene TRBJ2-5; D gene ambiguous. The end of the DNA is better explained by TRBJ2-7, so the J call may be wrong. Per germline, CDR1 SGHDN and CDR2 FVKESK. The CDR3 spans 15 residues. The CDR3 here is CASSRLDGRSYEQYF. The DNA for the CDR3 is TGTGCCAGCAGCCGCCTCGACGGTCGTTCCTACGAGCAGTACTTC.

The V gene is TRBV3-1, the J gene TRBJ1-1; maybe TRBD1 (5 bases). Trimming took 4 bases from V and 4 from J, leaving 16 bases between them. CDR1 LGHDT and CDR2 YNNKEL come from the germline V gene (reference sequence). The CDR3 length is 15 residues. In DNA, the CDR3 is TGTGCCAGCAGCCGGCGTACGGGGGGAGGCACTGAAGCTTTCTTT. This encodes CASSRRTGGGTEAFF. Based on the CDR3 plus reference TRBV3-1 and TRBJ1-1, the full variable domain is DTAVSQTPKYLVTQMGNDKSIKCEQNLGHDTMYWYKQDSKKFLKIMFSYNNKELIINETVPNRFSPKSPDKAHLNLHINSLELGDSAVYFCASSRRTGGGTEAFFGQGTRLTVV.

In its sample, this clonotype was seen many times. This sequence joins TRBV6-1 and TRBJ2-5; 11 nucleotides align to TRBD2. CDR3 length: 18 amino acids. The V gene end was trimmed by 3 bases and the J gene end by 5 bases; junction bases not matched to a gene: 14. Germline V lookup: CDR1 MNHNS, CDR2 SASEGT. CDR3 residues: CASSEGRGVAGGGETQYF. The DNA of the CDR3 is TGTGCCAGCAGTGAGGGCCGAGGGGTAGCGGGAGGGGGGGAGACCCAGTACTTC.

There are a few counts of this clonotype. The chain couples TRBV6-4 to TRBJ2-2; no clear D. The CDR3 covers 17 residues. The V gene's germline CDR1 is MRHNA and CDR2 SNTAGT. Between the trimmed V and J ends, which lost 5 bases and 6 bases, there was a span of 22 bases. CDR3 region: CASSPDPGPPRPGELFF. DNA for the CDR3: TGTGCCAGCAGTCCCGATCCGGGCCCCCCGCGCCCCGGGGAGCTGTTTTTT.

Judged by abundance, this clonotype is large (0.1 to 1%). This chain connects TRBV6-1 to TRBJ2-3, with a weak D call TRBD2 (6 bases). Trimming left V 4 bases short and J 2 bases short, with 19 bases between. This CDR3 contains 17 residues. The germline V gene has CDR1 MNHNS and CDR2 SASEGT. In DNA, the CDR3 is TGTGCCAGCAGTGTAAATTCAGGAGGGAGTTTCACAGATACGCAGTATTTT. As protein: CASSVNSGGSFTDTQYF.

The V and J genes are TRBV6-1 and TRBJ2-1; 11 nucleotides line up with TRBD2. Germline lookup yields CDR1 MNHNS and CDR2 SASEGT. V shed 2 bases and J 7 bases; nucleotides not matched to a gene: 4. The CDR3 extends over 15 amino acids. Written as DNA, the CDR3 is TGTGCCAGCAGTGAACTAGCGGGAGGCACAAATGAGCAGTTCTTC. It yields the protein CASSELAGGTNEQFF.

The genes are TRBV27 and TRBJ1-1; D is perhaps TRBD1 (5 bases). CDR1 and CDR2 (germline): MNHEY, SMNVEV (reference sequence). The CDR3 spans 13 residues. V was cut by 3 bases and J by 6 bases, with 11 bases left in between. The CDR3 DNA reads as TGTGCCAGCAGTTTCCGGGGCGGAGCTGAAGCTTTCTTT. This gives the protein CASSFRGGAEAFF.

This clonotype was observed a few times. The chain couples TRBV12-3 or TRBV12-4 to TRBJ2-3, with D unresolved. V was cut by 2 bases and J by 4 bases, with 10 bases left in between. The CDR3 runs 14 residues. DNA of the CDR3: TGTGCCAGCAGTTTAAGTCCGCCCCCAGATACGCAGTATTTT. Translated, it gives CASSLSPPPDTQYF.